The clone carrying this TCR beta chain was found many times. The sample is drawn from a study of low-dose radiotherapy and immunotherapy resistance in tumors. Study-wide background: Cohort 1 received 0.5 Gy per fraction every 2 weeks, totaling 6.5 Gy. TRAV- and TRBV-specific primers, spanning alpha and beta chains, primed first-strand cDNA.

Amplification, which lasted approximately 20 PCR cycles, used a constant-region primer and V-primer adapter to amplify TCRs. TCRdb re-called the reads through MiXCR, storing one row per CDR3 protein. The repertoire includes roughly 52,000 distinct CDR3 sequences, around a third of them detected once, and less than 9.5% sits in the top ten. Time point given: after trial treatment. As to treatment: LDRT plus nivolumab, ipilimumab, low-dose cyclophosphamide and aspirin (RACIN trial). The donors' treatment consisted of nivolumab, ipilimumab, aspirin, low-dose cyclophosphamide and low-dose radiotherapy. The presence of advanced solid tumors lacking tumor-infiltrating lymphocytes characterized eligible patients. The CDR3 is 16 amino acids. V lost 2 bases to trimming and J lost 7 bases; unmatched junction nucleotides: 4. Germline loops: CDR1 SGHVS, CDR2 FNYEAQ.

The input for sequencing was PBMCs, taken after low-dose radiotherapy plus immunotherapy. The sequence was obtained from a male donor with rectosigmoid adenocarcinoma. J is TRBJ2-1 and V is TRBV7-6, with 14 bases that match TRBD2. This CDR3 is CASSLPWTSGGNEQFF. In DNA form, the CDR3 reads TGTGCCAGCAGCTTACCTTGGACTAGCGGGGGGAATGAGCAGTTCTTC. The entire variable domain, with the rest obtained from reference TRBV7-6 and TRBJ2-1, is as follows: GAGVSQSPRYKVTKRGQDVALRCDPISGHVSLYWYRQALGQGPEFLTYFNYEAQQDKSGLPNDRFSAERPEGSISTLTIQRTEQRDSAMYRCASSLPWTSGGNEQFFGPGTRLTVL.